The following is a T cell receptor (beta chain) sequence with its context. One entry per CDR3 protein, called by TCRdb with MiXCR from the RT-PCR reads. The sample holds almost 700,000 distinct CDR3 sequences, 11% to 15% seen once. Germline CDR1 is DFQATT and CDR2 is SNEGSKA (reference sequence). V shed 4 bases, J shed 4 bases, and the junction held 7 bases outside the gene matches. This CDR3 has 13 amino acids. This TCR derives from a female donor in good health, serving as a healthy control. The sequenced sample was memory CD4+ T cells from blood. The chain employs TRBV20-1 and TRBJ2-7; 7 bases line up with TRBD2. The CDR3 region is CSAIGLVLYEQYF. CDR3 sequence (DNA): TGCAGTGCTATAGGACTAGTTTTGTACGAGCAGTACTTC.